Listed below are T cell receptor beta chains from one sample, sequenced in a study of cytomegalovirus exposure and HLA in healthy donors. Assay: immunoSEQ multiplex PCR; the TCRdb copy retains only in-frame clones and omits some. The data hold roughly 110,000 clones, with 70% to 85% observed a single time. The source material was PBMCs. The receptors come from a male donor in good health and CMV-seronegative. The CDR3 runs from the conserved cysteine through the conserved F or W. A D gene is named only where the DNA matches it firmly. Only part of the rows carry a size: once, few, many, or a class if the clone is expanded.

TRBV27	-	TRBJ2-7	TRBD2	TGTGCCAGCAGTCGGCTAGCGGGAGGGCCCTACGAGCAGTACTTC	CASSRLAGGPYEQYF
TRBV4-1	-	TRBJ2-1	TRBD1	TGCGCCAGCAGCCAAGAGTACCGGGACAGGGTCAATGAGCAGTTCTTC	CASSQEYRDRVNEQFF
TRBV9	-	TRBJ1-6	-	TGTGCCAGCAGCGTAGCGGGGGATAATTCACCCCTCCACTTT	CASSVAGDNSPLHF
TRBV19	-	TRBJ2-5	TRBD2	TGTGCCAGTTCCCCGGACTACGGGAGGGCCTCAGAGACCCAGTACTTC	CASSPDYGRASETQYF
TRBV6-5	-	TRBJ2-1	-	TGTGCCAGCAGTATCGGGGGAATCGATGAGCAGTTCTTC	CASSIGGIDEQFF
TRBV6-6	-	TRBJ1-4	-	TGTGCCAGCAGTTACTCGGGGGGGCAGGGTAGTGAAAAACTGTTTTTT	CASSYSGGQGSEKLFF
TRBV18	-	TRBJ1-1	-	TGTGCCAGCTCACCAAATACAGGTGATACTGAAGCTTTCTTT	CASSPNTGDTEAFF
TRBV27	once	TRBJ2-7	-	TGTGCCAGCAGTTTGGGGGGGCCCACTGGGGAGCAGTACTTC	CASSLGGPTGEQYF
TRBV27	-	TRBJ2-7	TRBD1	TGTGCCAGCAGTTTAGTCCGGACAGGGGCGTCCGAGCAGTACTTC	CASSLVRTGASEQYF
TRBV7-3	-	TRBJ2-2	TRBD1	TGTGCCAGCAGCTTCAGGACAGGGAGGAGCGGGGAGCTGTTTTTT	CASSFRTGRSGELFF
TRBV5-1	-	TRBJ1-1	-	TGCGCCAGCAGCTTTGGCGGCACTGAAGCTTTCTTT	CASSFGGTEAFF
TRBV6-6	few	TRBJ2-7	TRBD1	TGTGCCAGCACTGCCAGGGGGTCCTACGAGCAGTACTTC	CASTARGSYEQYF
TRBV5-1	-	TRBJ2-7	TRBD1	TGCGCCAGCAGCCTAGGGACAGACGAGCAGTACTTC	CASSLGTDEQYF
TRBV12-5	-	TRBJ2-7	TRBD2	TGTGCTAGTGGTCGGAGCCGCACTAGCGGGATATGGGAGCAGTACTTC	CASGRSRTSGIWEQYF
TRBV6-1	-	TRBJ1-2	-	TGTGCCAGCAGCCCGGGGGGAGGGAGGAGGAATGGCTACACCTTC	CASSPGGGRRNGYTF
TRBV29-1	few	TRBJ1-2	TRBD1	TGCAGCGTTGAAGAGGGACAGGTGAAAAACTATGGCTACACCTTC	CSVEEGQVKNYGYTF
TRBV7-9	-	TRBJ2-3	TRBD1	TGTGCCAGCAGCGACGAGGACAGGGACCGCACAGATACGCAGTATTTT	CASSDEDRDRTDTQYF
TRBV28	once	TRBJ2-3	TRBD2	TGTGCCAGCACCCGGGGGTTAGCGGGAGGTGGGTATTTT	CASTRGLAGGGYF
TRBV6-5	-	TRBJ2-4	-	TGTGCCGAATTACCGGGACACGACCCAAACATTCAGTACTTC	CAELPGHDPNIQYF
TRBV25-1	-	TRBJ2-7	TRBD2	TGTGCCAGCAGGTTTGATCGGGAGGGTGGCTACGAGCAGTACTTC	CASRFDREGGYEQYF
TRBV5-4	few	TRBJ2-7	TRBD2	TGTGCCAGCAGCTTGTTGGCGGGAGAAATCTACGAGCAGTACTTC	CASSLLAGEIYEQYF
TRBV30	-	TRBJ2-2	-	TGTGCCTGGAGGACGGGACTCCACACCGGGGAGCTGTTTTTT	CAWRTGLHTGELFF
TRBV30	-	TRBJ2-5	TRBD2	TGTGCCTGGAGTCCTAGCGGGAGGCCTTGGACCCAGTACTTC	CAWSPSGRPWTQYF
TRBV7-9	-	TRBJ2-1	TRBD2	TGTTCCAGCAGCTTTACTAGCGGGAGGGCCTTATACAATGAGCAGTTCTTC	CSSSFTSGRALYNEQFF
TRBV6-5	-	TRBJ2-1	-	TGTGCCAGCAGTTACCGCGAGGAGCAGTTCTTC	CASSYREEQFF
TRBV28	-	TRBJ1-2	-	TGTGCCAGCAATAGCCAGGGGACTAACTATGGCTACACCTTC	CASNSQGTNYGYTF
TRBV5-1	-	TRBJ2-7	TRBD2	TGTGCGGGTCCCGGGACTAGCGGGAGGGCCATCGGCAACGAGCAGTACTTC	CAGPGTSGRAIGNEQYF
TRBV28	-	TRBJ2-7	TRBD2	TGTGCCAGCAGTCGGTATGAATTAGCGGGAGGCGAGCAGTACTTC	CASSRYELAGGEQYF
TRBV5-1	-	TRBJ1-1	-	TGCGCCAGCAGCGGGGGGGAGACTATGAACACTGAAGCTTTCTTT	CASSGGETMNTEAFF
TRBV6-4	-	TRBJ2-2	-	TGTGCCAGCAGTGATGGACAGAACACCGGGGAGCTGTTTTTT	CASSDGQNTGELFF
TRBV15	few	TRBJ2-7	-	TGTGCCACCAGCAGAGTTAGGATTTGGCGGGGAAACTACGAGCAGTACTTC	CATSRVRIWRGNYEQYF
TRBV5-1	few	TRBJ2-5	TRBD2	TGCGCCAGCAGCTGGAGACTAGCGGGGGACCAAGAGACCCAGTACTTC	CASSWRLAGDQETQYF
TRBV15	-	TRBJ1-1	TRBD1	TGTGCCACCAGCAGGGACAGGCTCATGAACACTGAAGCTTTCTTT	CATSRDRLMNTEAFF
TRBV5-6	-	TRBJ2-7	TRBD2	TGTGCCAGCAGCTCCGGACTAGCGGGGAACGAGCAGTACTTC	CASSSGLAGNEQYF
TRBV7-8	-	TRBJ1-4	TRBD1	TGTGCCAGCAGCTCAGGACAGGCCCGACGAGCAACTAATGAAAAACTGTTTTTT	CASSSGQARRATNEKLFF
TRBV27	-	TRBJ2-3	TRBD2	TGTGCCAGCAGTTTAAGTGCGGGAGGGCTAAGTACAGATACGCAGTATTTT	CASSLSAGGLSTDTQYF
TRBV15	-	TRBJ2-7	-	TGTGCCACCAGCAGAGAGAGTAGCGGAGCCTACGAGCAGTACTTC	CATSRESSGAYEQYF
TRBV19	-	TRBJ2-5	-	TGTGCCAGTAGTGCCGACCGGGACAAAGATCAAGAGACCCAGTACTTC	CASSADRDKDQETQYF
TRBV4-1	once	TRBJ1-5	-	TGCGCCAGCAGCCAAGAGAGAGGCAGAAATCAGCCCCAGCATTTT	CASSQERGRNQPQHF
TRBV29-1	-	TRBJ2-7	TRBD2	TGCAGCGTAGGAAGACCTACCGGGACTAGCTACGAGCAGTACTTC	CSVGRPTGTSYEQYF
TRBV4-2	-	TRBJ2-7	TRBD2	TGTGCCAGCAGCCAAGACCACGCGGGACTAGCTATCTCCTACGAGCAGTACTTC	CASSQDHAGLAISYEQYF
TRBV30	-	TRBJ1-4	-	TGTGCCTGGAGTATCGGGTTCAATGAAAAACTGTTTTTT	CAWSIGFNEKLFF
TRBV4-2	few	TRBJ2-7	TRBD1	TGTGCCAGCAGCCAAGGACAGGGCACCTACGAGCAGTACTTC	CASSQGQGTYEQYF
TRBV30	-	TRBJ2-7	-	TGTGCCTGGAGAGCACGCTCCTACGAGCAGTACTTC	CAWRARSYEQYF
TRBV5-1	-	TRBJ2-1	TRBD2	TGCGCCAGCAGCCCGAGGGCTAGCGGGGACAATGAGCAGTTCTTC	CASSPRASGDNEQFF
TRBV5-8	-	TRBJ2-5	-	TGTGCCAGCAGCATGGGCGCGGGAAGGATACAAGAGACCCAGTACTTC	CASSMGAGRIQETQYF
TRBV19	-	TRBJ2-6	-	TGTGCCAGTAGTACCGCGTGGGGCACTGGGGCCAACGTCCTGACTTTC	CASSTAWGTGANVLTF
TRBV27	-	TRBJ1-2	-	TGTGCCAGCAGTTACAGACGGGGGAAAGCTAACTATGGCTACACCTTC	CASSYRRGKANYGYTF
TRBV30	once	TRBJ2-7	-	TGTGCCTGGAGTGCAGGGAGGTACGAGCAGTACTTC	CAWSAGRYEQYF
TRBV12-5	-	TRBJ2-5	TRBD2	TGTGCTAGTGGTTTGAGTCAAGGGACTAGCGGGAGGGCCCGTGGCTTAGAGACCCAGTACTTC	CASGLSQGTSGRARGLETQYF
TRBV6-5	-	TRBJ1-1	TRBD1	TGTGCCAGCAGTGCCCTGATCACAGGGGTAACTGAAGCTTTCTTT	CASSALITGVTEAFF
TRBV5-1	-	TRBJ2-3	-	TGCGCCAGCAGCTTGGGGACTACAGATACGCAGTATTTT	CASSLGTTDTQYF
TRBV4-1	-	TRBJ1-1	TRBD1	TGCGCCAGCAGCCACCGCAGCCCGACAGGGACTGGGGAATTCTTT	CASSHRSPTGTGEFF